This T cell receptor beta chain was found in a study of cytomegalovirus exposure and HLA in healthy donors. Germline V lookup: CDR1 MNHNS, CDR2 SASEGT. CDR3 length: 14 amino acids. V was clipped by 6 bases and J by 8 bases, with 19 bases between them. Primers included in the PCR were 60 Vbeta and 13 Jbeta primers. Assay: immunoSEQ multiplex PCR; the TCRdb copy retains only in-frame clones and omits some. The profile shows roughly 130,000 clones, roughly 84% of them singletons. Study-level findings and limits: Cytomegalovirus-associated TCR beta chains were listed, numbering 150 to 200. Compared with the approximately 700-donor mean, an Asian-associated ancestry cluster reportedly had fewer N-insertions, according to a later analysis. In a later analysis, across HLA loci, associated TCR counts were highest for DRB1, lowest for HLA-C.

To note about this clone: Its antigen is not identified.

Sequencing was carried out using PBMCs. The TCR was taken from a girl aged 2 to 10 in good health and CMV-seronegative. The V gene is TRBV6-1, the J gene TRBJ1-2; TRBD1 might be the D (5 bases). The DNA of the CDR3 is TGTGCCAGCAGCCAGGGATCTGACCCTGGGGGCTACACCTTC. Translation gives CASSQGSDPGGYTF.